This T cell receptor beta chain originates from a study of Graves' ophthalmopathy and Graves' hyperthyroidism. Overall study findings and caveats: A 13-signature model separated ophthalmopathy from stable hyperthyroidism, reaching approximately 88% sensitivity and around 83% specificity cross-validated.

Certain patients were not enrolled. These were patients with other autoimmune diseases, uncontrolled infections, pregnancy or lactation. As diagnostic evidence, clinical symptoms, serum thyroxine, TRAb, thyroid ultrasound and orbital computed tomography were relied upon. CDR3 length: 16 residues. The J segment lost 5 bases and the V segment lost 2 bases, leaving 8 bases of the junction unmatched. CDR1 and CDR2 (germline): MNHEY, SMNVEV (reference sequence). Investigators amplified TCR beta CDR3 regions from RNA transcripts. HTBI-primed RT-PCR formed the first round, and a multiplex PCR formed the second. TCRdb re-analysed the multiplex PCR reads in MiXCR, keeping a single row per CDR3 protein. The sample records 210,000 or so distinct CDR3 sequences, under 30% being singletons. This clonotype showed up many times. Its antigen is not identified.

The sequencing input was peripheral blood. This clonotype was obtained from a man in his forties or fifties with Graves' ophthalmopathy. The chain has TRBV27 and TRBJ2-5; 10 bases are shared with TRBD1. DNA for the CDR3: TGTGCCAGCAGTTTAAGACCGGACAGGGGGACGGAGACCCAGTACTTC. Residues: CASSLRPDRGTETQYF.